The next 21 T cell receptor beta chains were all read from a single sample in a study of cytomegalovirus exposure and HLA in healthy donors. In the PCR, 60 Vbeta and 13 Jbeta primers were used. The repertoire was sequenced with immunoSEQ multiplex PCR; TCRdb's copy has only in-frame clones and lacks some. There are under 100,000 clones in the sample; approximately 83% occur only once, and roughly 3% lies in the top ten. Sequencing was carried out using PBMCs. The receptors shown here come from a man aged 40-55 years in good health and CMV-seronegative.

The V gene is TRBV4-1, the J gene TRBJ2-7; 9 bases are shared with TRBD2. CDR3 length: 17 residues. Germline CDR1 MGHRA, CDR2 YSYEKL. Trimming cost V 2 bases and J 3 bases; bases outside gene matches: 11. The CDR3 DNA is TGCGCCAGCAGCCAAAAGCTCTTAGCGGGGGCCTACTACGAGCAGTACTTC. This codes for CASSQKLLAGAYYEQYF.

The chain couples TRBV11-2 to TRBJ1-3; the D is unclear. This CDR3 has 16 amino acids. V shed 5 bases and J shed 0 bases, with 14 bases lying between them. Per the germline V gene, CDR1 is SGHAT and CDR2 is FQNNGV. Here the CDR3 reads CASSPVLAVSGNTIYF. The CDR3 DNA sequence: TGTGCCAGCAGCCCTGTTTTAGCGGTCTCTGGAAACACCATATATTTT.

The genes are TRBV16 and TRBJ1-2; D might be TRBD1 (5 bases). V lost 4 bases to trimming and J lost 4 bases, with 13 bases between them. CDR1 is KGHSY and CDR2 is FQNENV in the germline V gene. This CDR3 has 14 amino acids. The CDR3, as DNA: TGTGCCAGCAGCCCGCGGGGGGACGGCTATGGCTACACCTTC. Residues: CASSPRGDGYGYTF.

This clone has only one observation. The chain carries TRBV28 and TRBJ1-6, with 10 positions matching TRBD1. J was trimmed by 8 bases and V by 7 bases; bases with no gene match: 17. The CDR3 is 18 amino acids. Germline V CDR1 and CDR2: MDHEN, SYDVKM. The CDR3, as DNA: TGTGCCAGCACCTTCCACCGGGACAGGGGATGGAACCATTCACCCCTCCACTTT. Its translation is CASTFHRDRGWNHSPLHF.

The chain joins TRBV15 to TRBJ1-2, with TRBD1 matching 7 bases. The germline CDR1 and CDR2 sequences are LNHNV and YYDKDF (reference sequence). V gave up 3 bases and J gave up 8 bases; unmatched junction bases: 12. This CDR3 comprises 15 residues. This CDR3 is CATSSPITGVGGYTF. The CDR3 DNA reads TGTGCCACCAGCAGCCCAATTACAGGGGTAGGAGGCTACACCTTC.

CDR3 region: CASRPGQGRGYEQYF. The CDR3 bases are TGTGCCAGCAGACCAGGACAGGGACGAGGTTACGAGCAGTACTTC. The chain combines TRBV6-1 with TRBJ2-7, with 8 bases that match TRBD1. Germline V gene lookup returns CDR1 MNHNS and CDR2 SASEGT. This CDR3 spans 15 amino acids. The V gene end was trimmed by 6 bases and the J gene end by 4 bases; junction bases not matched to a gene: 11.

This clone turned up a few times. The chain is built from TRBV15 and TRBJ2-1; 16 bases fit TRBD2. The J segment lost 9 bases and the V segment lost 5 bases, leaving 13 bases of the junction unmatched. The CDR3 totals 18 residues. The germline gives CDR1 LNHNV, CDR2 YYDKDF (reference sequence). The CDR3 nucleotides are TGTGCCACCAGCGGGGAAGGGACTAGCGGGGGGGCCAACCGTGAGCAGTTCTTC. Translated: CATSGEGTSGGANREQFF.

The chain links TRBV19 to TRBJ1-5, with 8 bases fitting TRBD1. The V and J ends lost 10 bases and 15 bases, in that order; junction bases with no gene match: 23. This CDR3 region has 15 residues. Germline V CDR1 and CDR2: LNHDA, SQIVND (reference sequence). The CDR3 bases are TGTGCCACTTCGCCGATGTCGACAGGGGCGTCCCGTCTGCATTTT. This codes for CATSPMSTGASRLHF.

The chain is built from TRBV30 and TRBJ1-2; maybe TRBD1 (6 bases). The germline gives CDR1 GTSNPN, CDR2 SVGIG (reference sequence). CDR3 length: 13 residues. Trimming took 5 bases from V and 2 from J, leaving 12 bases between them. For the CDR3, the DNA is TGTGCCTGGGGAAGACAGGCGAACTATGGCTACACCTTC. This codes for CAWGRQANYGYTF.

V usage is TRBV5-1 and J usage is TRBJ1-1; 7 bases are shared with TRBD1. The V and J ends lost 4 bases and 5 bases, in that order; junction bases with no gene match: 11. Germline values: CDR1 SGHRS, CDR2 YFSETQ. The CDR3 consists of 15 residues. The CDR3 spells CASSGGPGGGTEAFF. CDR3 nucleotides: TGCGCCAGCAGCGGGGGGCCAGGGGGAGGTACTGAAGCTTTCTTT.

CDR3 nucleotide sequence: TGTGCCAGCAGCAGGCCCCCTAGCGCTTCCTACAATGAGCAGTTCTTC. Translation gives CASSRPPSASYNEQFF. The V and J genes are TRBV2 and TRBJ2-1; D is perhaps TRBD2 (6 bases). This CDR3 comprises 16 residues. The germline CDR1 and CDR2 sequences are SNHLY and FYNNEI. V dropped 6 bases and J dropped 1 base, with 16 bases sitting between them.

This clone was counted a single time. CDR3 in DNA: TGTGCCAGCAGTTTATTCCGGGTGGAAGTCCTCTCCTCCTACAATGAGCAGTTCTTC. Translated: CASSLFRVEVLSSYNEQFF. This chain uses TRBV28 with TRBJ2-1; no firm D call. The CDR3 loop spans 19 amino acids. The V end was cut by 1 base, the J end by 0 bases, with 19 bases between. Germline CDR1 reads MDHEN; CDR2 reads SYDVKM. Full variable domain (remainder filled in from reference TRBV28 and TRBJ2-1): DVKVTQSSRYLVKRTGEKVFLECVQDMDHENMFWYRQDPGLGLRLIYFSYDVKMKEKGDIPEGYSVSREKKERFSLILESASTNQTSMYLCASSLFRVEVLSSYNEQFFGPGTRLTVL.

The chain employs TRBV18 and TRBJ2-5; 7 positions match TRBD2. The CDR3 length is 16 residues. Germline V gene data show CDR1 as KGHSH and CDR2 as LQKENI. Trimming cost V 3 bases and J 0 bases; bases outside gene matches: 7. The CDR3 DNA is TGTGCCAGCTCACCGCTAGCGGTGCAGTACCAAGAGACCCAGTACTTC. It codes for CASSPLAVQYQETQYF.

This chain joins TRBV5-1 and TRBJ1-2; the D gene is possibly TRBD1 (5 bases). Looked up from germline, CDR1 is SGHRS and CDR2 is YFSETQ. The CDR3 is 14 amino acids. The V and J ends lost 2 bases and 4 bases respectively, with 12 bases between them. DNA of the CDR3: TGCGCCAGCAGCTTCCAGGACAATTCCTATGGCTACACCTTC. The encoded protein is CASSFQDNSYGYTF.

V and J are TRBV27 and TRBJ1-4, with D hard to call. The CDR3 spans 15 residues. CDR1 is MNHEY and CDR2 is SMNVEV in the germline V gene (reference sequence). The V end lost 1 base, the J end lost 3 bases, and 9 bases lay between the germline ends. CDR3 residues: CASSLFEGPNEKLFF. The DNA of the CDR3 is TGTGCCAGCAGTTTATTTGAGGGTCCTAATGAAAAACTGTTTTTT.

The CDR3 loop reads CASSSDRGGNTIYF. The CDR3 DNA is TGTGCCAGCAGCTCAGACAGGGGAGGGAACACCATATATTTT. This rearrangement joins TRBV6-5 to TRBJ1-3, with TRBD1 matching 8 bases. The CDR3 is made up of 14 amino acids. CDR1 is MNHEY and CDR2 is SVGAGI in the germline V gene. The trim removed 6 bases at V and 7 bases at J, leaving 8 bases unmatched.

This chain uses TRBV5-1 with TRBJ2-7, with TRBD1 matching 10 bases. Germline V gene data show CDR1 as SGHRS and CDR2 as YFSETQ. J lost 3 bases, V lost 4 bases, and 7 bases had no gene match. This CDR3 has 15 amino acids. The CDR3 nucleotides read TGCGCCAGCAGCGCGCCGACAGGGGGCGTCTACGAGCAGTACTTC. This codes for CASSAPTGGVYEQYF. Full variable domain (remainder filled in from reference TRBV5-1 and TRBJ2-7): KAGVTQTPRYLIKTRGQQVTLSCSPISGHRSVSWYQQTPGQGLQFLFEYFSETQRNKGNFPGRFSGRQFSNSRSEMNVSTLELGDSALYLCASSAPTGGVYEQYFGPGTRLTVT.

The rearrangement joins TRBV6-6 to TRBJ1-2; D unclear. Germline CDR1 is MNHNY and CDR2 is SVGAGI (reference sequence). The CDR3 runs to 12 residues. The ends were cut back, 4 bases at V and 8 bases at J, with 11 bases in the middle. This chain's CDR3 is CASSSPGGGYTF. DNA of the CDR3: TGTGCCAGCAGTTCTCCCGGCGGCGGCTACACCTTC.

The chain carries TRBV27 and TRBJ1-1; no reliable D call. The V gene lost 7 bases and the J gene lost 6 bases, with 21 bases spanning the gap. Per the germline V gene, CDR1 is MNHEY and CDR2 is SMNVEV (reference sequence). The CDR3 has 15 amino acids. The CDR3 loop is CASTSPLYHNSEAFF. CDR3 DNA sequence: TGTGCCAGCACCTCGCCCTTGTATCATAACTCTGAAGCTTTCTTT.

The chain links TRBV6-5 to TRBJ2-5; TRBD2 matches at 8 bases. CDR3 size: 16 residues. Per germline, CDR1 MNHEY and CDR2 SVGAGI. V shed 1 base and J 1 base; nucleotides not matched to a gene: 5. This CDR3 reads CASSYWGGGIQETQYF. CDR3 DNA: TGTGCCAGCAGTTACTGGGGCGGGGGGATCCAAGAGACCCAGTACTTC.

The chain's CDR3 is CASSSVGTGNTEAFF. As DNA, the CDR3 is TGTGCCAGCAGCTCCGTCGGGACAGGGAACACTGAAGCTTTCTTT. V and J are TRBV7-3 and TRBJ1-1; TRBD1 agrees at 8 bases. V gave up 4 bases and J gave up 1 base; unmatched junction bases: 5. CDR1 and CDR2 from the germline V gene are SGHTA and FQGTGA. The CDR3 sequence is 15 residues long. The variable domain in full, with the rest retrieved from reference TRBV7-3 and TRBJ1-1, is GAGVSQTPSNKVTEKGKYVELRCDPISGHTALYWYRQSLGQGPEFLIYFQGTGAADDSGLPNDRFFAVRPEGSVSTLKIQRTERGDSAVYLCASSSVGTGNTEAFFGQGTRLTVV.